This entry features one TCR beta chain sequence. This clonotype was found a few times. The clone's antigen remains unknown. Per-nucleotide qualities are absent, and no much larger clonotype sits a single base away. This specimen belongs to a study of CD8 T cells in ankylosing spondylitis (dated by TCRdb to 2016 to 2017). The study in broad terms: T cell receptor beta repertoires were profiled in healthy donors and ankylosing spondylitis patients so that disease-linked TCR variants could be found. Peripheral blood was sampled, and synovial fluid was additionally collected from ankylosing spondylitis patients. The whole study cohort included 108 healthy donors and 20 to 25 ankylosing spondylitis patients. The research as a whole found: A CD8+ phenotype was shown by the disease-linked clones, which were found at relatively low frequencies in peripheral blood. Significant enrichment of the disease-linked clones was reported in matched synovial fluid samples from ankylosing spondylitis patients. Blood from ankylosing spondylitis patients appeared to be characterized by a TCR beta motif made up of under ten highly homologous amino acid variants. Some motif variants had previously been reported in the synovial fluid and blood of reactive arthritis patients, which suggests shared mechanisms of disease initiation.

Sequencing was carried out with an Illumina HiSeq 2500. Quantitative 5'-RACE with molecular barcodes was the method used to prepare the TCR beta libraries. The study's own analysis went as follows. A new computational method, built on a probabilistic model of VDJ rearrangement, was used to identify disease-linked TCR variants. TCRdb reworked the public reads: Q25 trimming with fastp, MiXCR clone assembly, productive beta chains retained. Each entry merges the rows of one CDR3 protein and shows their most common DNA and genes. TCRdb's processing, not the authors', yielded these V and J calls. The sample yields 250,000 to 350,000 distinct CDR3 sequences; 20% were counted once. Clones ranked in the top ten supply 7.5% to 9% of the sample. The CDR3 contains 15 residues, cysteine and phenylalanine counted. Only CDR3 DNA is held: 45 bases, read in frame from base 1. Sequences SGHTA (CDR1) and FQGNSA (CDR2) are obtained from the germline V gene. V is clipped by 0 bases and J by 4 bases, and the sequence between their germline boundaries is 9 bases long.

This receptor was identified in a male donor with ankylosing spondylitis or in good health (not recorded which). The V gene is TRBV7-2 and the J gene is TRBJ2-2, with a weak D call of TRBD1 (5 bases match). The specimen sequenced was blood, either unsorted or a sorted T cell fraction (not recorded which). The nucleotide sequence is TGTGCCAGCAGCTTAGCAGGGGTCAGCACCGGGGAGCTGTTTTTT. Protein translation: CASSLAGVSTGELFF.